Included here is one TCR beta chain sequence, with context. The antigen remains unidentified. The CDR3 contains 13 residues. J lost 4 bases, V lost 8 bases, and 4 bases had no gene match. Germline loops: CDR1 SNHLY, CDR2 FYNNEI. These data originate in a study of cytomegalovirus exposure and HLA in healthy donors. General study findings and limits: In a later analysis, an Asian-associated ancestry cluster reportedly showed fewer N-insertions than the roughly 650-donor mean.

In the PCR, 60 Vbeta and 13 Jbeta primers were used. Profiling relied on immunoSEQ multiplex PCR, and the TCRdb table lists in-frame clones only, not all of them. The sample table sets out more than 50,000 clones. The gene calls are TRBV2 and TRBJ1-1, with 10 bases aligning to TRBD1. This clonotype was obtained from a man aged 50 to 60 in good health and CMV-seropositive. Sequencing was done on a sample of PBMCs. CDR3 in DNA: TGTGCCAGCCGGACAGGGGGTAGCACTGAAGCTTTCTTT. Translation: CASRTGGSTEAFF.